What follows are 30 T cell receptor beta chains derived from one specimen sequenced in a study of graft-versus-host responses after intestinal transplantation. Sequencing was performed with immunoSEQ multiplex PCR; in TCRdb, only in-frame clones are kept and a portion is missing. Of roughly 120,000 clones in the sample, just under 95% were seen once. Their target antigens are unknown. The input for sequencing was unstimulated CD8+ T cells sorted from spleen or lymph node cells, taken before transplant. These TCRs come from a human donor who was the organ donor for an intestinal transplant.

The chain joins TRBV2 to TRBJ2-1; tentatively, D is TRBD2 (6 bases). The germline gives CDR1 SNHLY, CDR2 FYNNEI. The CDR3 has 13 residues. The V end lost 5 bases, the J end lost 3 bases, and 8 bases lay between the germline ends. CDR3 region: CASSRGLYNEQFF. The CDR3 nucleotides read TGTGCCAGCAGTAGGGGACTCTACAATGAGCAGTTCTTC.

V is TRBV9 and J is TRBJ2-3; 7 bases line up with TRBD2. The germline V gene encodes CDR1 SGDLS and CDR2 YYNGEE. With 3 bases clipped from V and 2 bases from J, the junction kept 6 bases outside the gene matches. The CDR3 runs 15 residues. The CDR3 region is CASSASGAITDTQYF. CDR3 bases: TGTGCCAGCAGCGCGAGCGGGGCCATCACAGATACGCAGTATTTT.

This chain links TRBV27 with TRBJ1-2; D is unclear. The CDR3 is 14 amino acids. Trimming shortened V by 3 bases and J by 8 bases, and 16 bases separated the two germline ends. The germline V gene has CDR1 MNHEY and CDR2 SMNVEV (reference sequence). This chain's CDR3 is CASSFLDPLRGYTF. The CDR3 DNA is TGTGCCAGCAGTTTCCTGGATCCTTTGCGGGGCTACACCTTC.

The rearrangement uses TRBV21-1 and TRBJ1-4; the table's D call of TRBD1 was not tested on the DNA. TRBV21-1 is described as a pseudogene. The CDR3 runs to 13 residues. The CDR3 sequence: CASSKPQQGKLFF. The DNA of the CDR3 is TGTGCCAGCAGCAAGCCGCAACAGGGAAAACTGTTTTTT.

The chain combines TRBV27 with TRBJ2-7, with D perhaps TRBD1 (5 bases). Between the trimmed V and J ends, which lost 5 bases and 4 bases, there was a span of 15 bases. CDR3 length: 14 amino acids. In germline, CDR1 is MNHEY, CDR2 SMNVEV (reference sequence). CDR3: CASSLQGFPYEQYF. In DNA, the CDR3 is TGTGCCAGCAGTCTCCAGGGTTTCCCTTACGAGCAGTACTTC.

The chain is built from TRBV11-2 and TRBJ2-2; D is perhaps TRBD1 or TRBD2 (5 bases each). Germline CDR1 and CDR2: SGHAT and FQNNGV. The CDR3 loop spans 16 amino acids. Trimming shortened V by 5 bases and J by 9 bases, and 22 bases separated the two germline ends. The CDR3: CASSRGPPNWFRELFF. CDR3 sequence (DNA): TGTGCCAGCAGCCGGGGACCGCCGAACTGGTTCCGGGAGCTGTTTTTT.

The V call is TRBV9, the J call TRBJ1-1; weak D call: TRBD1 (6 bases). Trimming removed 0 bases at V and 6 bases at J, with 9 bases between. The CDR3 is made up of 13 amino acids. The germline CDR1 and CDR2 sequences are SGDLS and YYNGEE. The CDR3 sequence: CASSVGEGAEAFF. CDR3 in DNA: TGTGCCAGCAGCGTAGGAGAGGGGGCTGAAGCTTTCTTT.

The V call is TRBV27, the J call TRBJ2-6; D gene ambiguous. The CDR3 is 17 amino acids. CDR1 MNHEY and CDR2 SMNVEV come from the germline V gene (reference sequence). Trimming cost V 0 bases and J 1 base, with 10 bases left between them. CDR3 loop: CASSLSYAGSGANVLTF. The CDR3, as DNA: TGTGCCAGCAGTTTATCGTACGCAGGTTCTGGGGCCAACGTCCTGACTTTC.

This clone showed up just once. The CDR3 DNA reads as TGTGCCAGCAGCAGCGGTTCCTCCTACAATGAGCAGTTCTTC. Translating it yields CASSSGSSYNEQFF. The rearrangement uses TRBV6-4 and TRBJ2-1; possibly TRBD2 for D (5 bases). V was shortened by 6 bases and J by 0 bases, with 9 bases between the two germline ends. Per the germline V gene, CDR1 is MRHNA and CDR2 is SNTAGT. CDR3 length: 14 amino acids.

The rearrangement joins TRBV7-6 to TRBJ2-1; 10 positions match TRBD1. Germline trimming cut 0 bases from V and 5 bases from J; bases unmatched to any gene: 7. Germline V gene sequence: CDR1 SGHVS, CDR2 FNYEAQ. This CDR3 spans 17 amino acids. The CDR3 sequence is CASSLATGGRPDNEQFF. The DNA of the CDR3 is TGTGCCAGCAGCTTAGCGACAGGGGGCAGGCCAGACAATGAGCAGTTCTTC.

The chain recombines TRBV7-9 with TRBJ2-1, with TRBD1 identical over 10 bases. CDR1 is SEHNR, CDR2 FQNEAQ, per germline (reference sequence). The CDR3 has 13 residues. V gave up 11 bases and J gave up 8 bases; unmatched junction bases: 9. The CDR3 sequence: CAGRDRGSDEQFF. The CDR3 DNA reads TGTGCCGGACGGGACAGGGGTTCCGATGAGCAGTTCTTC.

In this sample, this clone turned up a few times. V gene TRBV19 combines with J gene TRBJ1-3; D not resolved. CDR3 length: 15 amino acids. CDR1 and CDR2 from the germline V gene are LNHDA and SQIVND (reference sequence). V lost 4 bases, J lost 0 bases, and 10 bases lay in between. The CDR3, as DNA: TGTGCCAGTAGTACAACCGGGAGCTCTGGAAACACCATATATTTT. Protein product: CASSTTGSSGNTIYF.

The chain couples TRBV7-9 to TRBJ1-1, with 7 bases matching TRBD1. With 6 bases clipped from V and 1 base from J, the junction kept 2 bases outside the gene matches. The CDR3 covers 13 residues. The V gene's germline CDR1 is SEHNR and CDR2 FQNEAQ (reference sequence). The CDR3 is CASRGDRNTEAFF. The CDR3 nucleotides are TGTGCCAGCAGGGGGGACAGGAACACTGAAGCTTTCTTT.

The rearrangement uses TRBV19 and TRBJ1-5, with D possibly TRBD1 on 5 matching bases. V lost 0 bases and J 0 bases, leaving 6 bases between the germline ends. The CDR3 extends over 15 amino acids. CDR1 LNHDA and CDR2 SQIVND come from the germline V gene (reference sequence). This CDR3 reads CASSIDQGSNQPQHF. The CDR3 region has the DNA TGTGCCAGTAGTATAGATCAGGGTAGCAATCAGCCCCAGCATTTT.

The chain joins TRBV29-1 to TRBJ2-3; no firm D call. Trimming stripped 1 base from V and 4 bases from J, with 18 bases between. Per the germline V gene, CDR1 is SQVTM and CDR2 is ANQGSEA. The CDR3 covers 16 residues. CDR3 sequence reads: CSVEGWANTPADTQYF. As DNA, the CDR3 is TGCAGCGTTGAAGGGTGGGCAAACACCCCGGCAGATACGCAGTATTTT.

V gene TRBV6-1 combines with J gene TRBJ2-7, with 7 bases matching TRBD2. Germline-derived CDR1 and CDR2 are MNHNS and SASEGT. The junction had 3 bases not matched to a gene; V was cut back by 6 bases and J by 4 bases. CDR3 length: 12 amino acids. CDR3 nucleotide sequence: TGTGCCAGCAGGGGGGGGTTATACGAGCAGTACTTC. The encoded protein is CASRGGLYEQYF.

CDR3 sequence (DNA): TGTGCCAGCAGGCTGTGGGGTCATTTCGAGGGCGAGCAGTACTTC. Translating it yields CASRLWGHFEGEQYF. The chain is built from TRBV27 and TRBJ2-7, with D possibly matching TRBD2 (5 bases). The germline V gene has CDR1 MNHEY and CDR2 SMNVEV (reference sequence). This CDR3 region has 15 residues. Trimming removed 6 bases at V and 6 bases at J, with 21 bases between.

This clone was recorded once. The V and J genes are TRBV11-2 and TRBJ1-2, with D uncertain. This CDR3 is built from 15 residues. Looked up from germline, CDR1 is SGHAT and CDR2 is FQNNGV. V was cut by 1 base and J by 4 bases, with 13 bases left in between. For the CDR3, the DNA is TGTGCCAGCAGCTTAGGAAGAGGGATGGGCTATGGCTACACCTTC. Translation: CASSLGRGMGYGYTF.

The chain recombines TRBV15 with TRBJ1-2, with TRBD1 as a possible D gene (5 bases). CDR1 and CDR2 from the germline V gene are LNHNV and YYDKDF (reference sequence). This CDR3 comprises 14 residues. Trimming took off 5 bases at V and 5 bases at J, with 15 bases between the two ends. DNA of the CDR3: TGTGCCACCAGCGGAAGCAGGGAGAGGTATGGCTACACCTTC. This sequence encodes CATSGSRERYGYTF.

The chain has TRBV9 and TRBJ2-7; 9 bases align to TRBD1. V shed 3 bases, J shed 2 bases, and the junction held 9 bases outside the gene matches. This CDR3 spans 16 amino acids. Germline assignment: CDR1 SGDLS and CDR2 YYNGEE. The chain's CDR3 is CASSAGGQGYPYEQYF. For the CDR3, the DNA is TGTGCCAGCAGCGCGGGGGGACAGGGTTACCCCTACGAGCAGTACTTC.

The chain combines TRBV4-3 with TRBJ2-7; 7 positions match TRBD1. V lost 1 base and J lost 1; bases outside the gene matches: 13. Germline V gene data show CDR1 as LGHNA and CDR2 as YSLEER. This CDR3 has 18 residues. This CDR3 is CASSQAIDFDRDSYEQYF. CDR3 bases: TGCGCCAGCAGCCAAGCGATCGACTTCGACAGGGATTCCTACGAGCAGTACTTC.

This chain uses TRBV5-1 with TRBJ2-1; TRBD2 matches 9 bases. The V gene end was trimmed by 4 bases and the J gene end by 7 bases; junction bases not matched to a gene: 6. The CDR3 spans 14 residues. Germline-derived CDR1 and CDR2 are SGHRS and YFSETQ. For the CDR3, the DNA is TGCGCCAGCAGCAAGGGACTAGCTGGAAATGAGCAGTTCTTC. Its protein is CASSKGLAGNEQFF.

With regard to this clone: The junction departs from the called germline gene at one end, perhaps through a read error. The chain carries TRBV4-1 and TRBJ1-2; D might be TRBD1 (6 bases). Germline CDR1 and CDR2: MGHRA and YSYEKL. The CDR3 has 15 residues. Here the CDR3 reads CASSQEALQGYGYTF. The CDR3 bases are TGTGCCAGCAGCCAAGAAGCCTTACAGGGCTATGGCTACACCTTC.

This chain links TRBV25-1 with TRBJ2-1; D is unresolved. There are 18 residues in the CDR3. Trimming pared 3 bases from V and 5 bases from J, leaving 23 bases between. Germline V gives CDR1 MGHDK, CDR2 SYGVNS. The CDR3, as DNA: TGTGCCAGCAGTGACTTGTCTGGAGATGTGGTCCAGAACAATGAGCAGTTCTTC. Its translation is CASSDLSGDVVQNNEQFF.

V is TRBV2 and J is TRBJ2-2; D gene ambiguous. CDR3 length equals 16 residues. Looked up from germline, CDR1 is SNHLY and CDR2 is FYNNEI. V was clipped by 3 bases and J by 6 bases, with 17 bases between them. Here the CDR3 reads CASSEPTFFGPGELFF. CDR3 DNA: TGTGCCAGCAGTGAGCCGACCTTCTTCGGGCCCGGGGAGCTGTTTTTT.

This chain connects TRBV6-5 to TRBJ2-7; 9 bases agree with TRBD2. The V segment lost 5 bases and the J segment 5 bases; nucleotides outside the gene matches: 10. This CDR3 has 15 residues. Per the germline V gene, CDR1 is MNHEY and CDR2 is SVGAGI. The CDR3 nucleotides are TGTGCCAGCAGTCCTTTAGCGGGAGCCTGGCACGAGCAGTACTTC. Translating gives CASSPLAGAWHEQYF.

This clone was seen just once. The rearrangement joins TRBV27 to TRBJ2-3; D is unresolved. The length of the CDR3 is 14 residues. V was clipped by 5 bases and J by 0 bases, with 9 bases between them. Germline assignment: CDR1 MNHEY and CDR2 SMNVEV (reference sequence). Here the CDR3 reads CASSPGFSTDTQYF. The CDR3 bases are TGTGCCAGCAGTCCCGGGTTTAGCACAGATACGCAGTATTTT.

Concerning this clone: The limits of the CDR3 on the DNA are not certain, so only TCRdb's listed CDR3 is given. The chain combines TRBV6-5 with TRBJ2-5; the table names TRBD1, a call not compared with the DNA. The CDR3 numbers 15 amino acids, ends counted. Germline V gives CDR1 MNHEY, CDR2 SVGAGI. The CDR3 sequence: CASSSSPGLGETQYF.

The J gene is TRBJ2-1, the V gene TRBV7-9; TRBD2 matches at 9 bases. The germline CDR1 and CDR2 sequences are SEHNR and FQNEAQ (reference sequence). With V trimmed by 4 bases and J by 8 bases, 3 bases remained unmatched. The CDR3 runs to 13 residues. CDR3 sequence (DNA): TGTGCCAGCAGCTCCCTAGCGGGGCATGAGCAGTTCTTC. This encodes CASSSLAGHEQFF.

The genes are TRBV19 and TRBJ2-7; a weak D match, TRBD1 (6 bases). Germline CDR1 is LNHDA and CDR2 is SQIVND (reference sequence). The V end was cut by 0 bases, the J end by 1 base, with 7 bases between. CDR3 size: 14 residues. For the CDR3, the DNA is TGTGCCAGTAGTATAGAGACAGGTTCCTACGAGCAGTACTTC. It specifies CASSIETGSYEQYF.